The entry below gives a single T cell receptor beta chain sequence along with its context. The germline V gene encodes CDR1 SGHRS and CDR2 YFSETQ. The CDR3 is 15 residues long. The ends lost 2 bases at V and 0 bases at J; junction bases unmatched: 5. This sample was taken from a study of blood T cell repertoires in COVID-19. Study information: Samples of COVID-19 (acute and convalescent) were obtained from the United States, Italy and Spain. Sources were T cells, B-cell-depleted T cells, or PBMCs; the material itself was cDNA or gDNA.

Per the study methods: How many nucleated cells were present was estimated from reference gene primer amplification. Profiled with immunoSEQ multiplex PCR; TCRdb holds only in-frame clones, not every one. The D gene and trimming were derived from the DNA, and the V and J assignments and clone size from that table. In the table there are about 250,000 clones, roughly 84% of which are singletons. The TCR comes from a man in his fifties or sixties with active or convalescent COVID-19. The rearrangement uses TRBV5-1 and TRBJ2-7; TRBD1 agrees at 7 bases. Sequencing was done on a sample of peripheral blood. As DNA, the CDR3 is TGCGCCAGCAGCTTCTCAGCAGGGGGCTCCTACGAGCAGTACTTC. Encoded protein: CASSFSAGGSYEQYF.